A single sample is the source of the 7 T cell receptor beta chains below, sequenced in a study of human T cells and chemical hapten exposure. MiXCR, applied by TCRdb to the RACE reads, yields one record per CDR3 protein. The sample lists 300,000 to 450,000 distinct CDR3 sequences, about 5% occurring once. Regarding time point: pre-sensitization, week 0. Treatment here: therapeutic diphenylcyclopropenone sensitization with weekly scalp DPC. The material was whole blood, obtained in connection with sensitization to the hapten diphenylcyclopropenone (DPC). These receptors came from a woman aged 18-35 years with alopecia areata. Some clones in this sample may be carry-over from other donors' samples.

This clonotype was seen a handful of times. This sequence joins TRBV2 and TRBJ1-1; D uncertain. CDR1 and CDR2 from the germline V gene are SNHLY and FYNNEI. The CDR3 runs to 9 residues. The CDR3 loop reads CAGREEAFF. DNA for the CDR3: TGTGCTGGGAGGGAAGAAGCTTTCTTT. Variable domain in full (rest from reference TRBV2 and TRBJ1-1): EPEVTQTPSHQVTQMGQEVILRCVPISNHLYFYWYRQILGQKVEFLVSFYNNEISEKSEIFDDQFSVERPDGSNFTLKIRSTKLEDSAMYFCAGREEAFFGQGTRLTVV.

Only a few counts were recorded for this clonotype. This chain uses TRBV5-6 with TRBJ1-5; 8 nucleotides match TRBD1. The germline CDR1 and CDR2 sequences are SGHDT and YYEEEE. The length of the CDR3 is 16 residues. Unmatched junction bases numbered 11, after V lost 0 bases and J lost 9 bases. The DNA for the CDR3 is TGTGCCAGCAGCTTGGAGGGACAGGCCACCGGAGGGCCCCAGCATTTT. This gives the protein CASSLEGQATGGPQHF.

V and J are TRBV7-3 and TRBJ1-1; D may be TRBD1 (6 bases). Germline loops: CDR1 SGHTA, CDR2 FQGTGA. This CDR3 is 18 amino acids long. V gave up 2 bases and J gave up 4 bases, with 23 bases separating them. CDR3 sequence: CASSLYWAGANPGTEAFF. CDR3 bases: TGTGCCAGCAGCTTATACTGGGCAGGGGCTAACCCGGGCACTGAAGCTTTCTTT.

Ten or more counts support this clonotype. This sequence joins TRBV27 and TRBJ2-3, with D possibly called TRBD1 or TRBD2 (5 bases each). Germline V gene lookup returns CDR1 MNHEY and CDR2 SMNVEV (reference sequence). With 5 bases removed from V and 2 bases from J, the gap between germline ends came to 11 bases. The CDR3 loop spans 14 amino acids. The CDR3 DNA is TGTGCCAGCAGTAAGAGGGGATTCACAGATACGCAGTATTTT. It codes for CASSKRGFTDTQYF.

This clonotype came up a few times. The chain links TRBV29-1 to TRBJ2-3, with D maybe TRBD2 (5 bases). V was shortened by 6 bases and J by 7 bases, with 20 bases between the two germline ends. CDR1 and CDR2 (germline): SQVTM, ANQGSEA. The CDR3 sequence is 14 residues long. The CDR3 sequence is CSVPGTTVGNTQYF. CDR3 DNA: TGCAGCGTGCCGGGAACGACGGTGGGTAATACGCAGTATTTT.

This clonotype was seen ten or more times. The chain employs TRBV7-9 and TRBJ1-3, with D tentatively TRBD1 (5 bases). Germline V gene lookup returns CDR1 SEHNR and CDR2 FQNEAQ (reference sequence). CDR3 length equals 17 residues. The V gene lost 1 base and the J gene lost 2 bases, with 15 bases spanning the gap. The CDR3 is CASSLVAGPRAGNTIYF. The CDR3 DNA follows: TGTGCCAGCAGCTTAGTGGCCGGTCCCAGGGCTGGAAACACCATATATTTT.

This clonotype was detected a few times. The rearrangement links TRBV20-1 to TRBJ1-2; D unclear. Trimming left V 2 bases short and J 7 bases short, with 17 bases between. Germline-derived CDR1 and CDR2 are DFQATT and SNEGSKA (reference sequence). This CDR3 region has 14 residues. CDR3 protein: CSARKPADLLGYTF. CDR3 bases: TGCAGTGCTAGAAAGCCGGCAGACCTACTTGGCTACACCTTC.